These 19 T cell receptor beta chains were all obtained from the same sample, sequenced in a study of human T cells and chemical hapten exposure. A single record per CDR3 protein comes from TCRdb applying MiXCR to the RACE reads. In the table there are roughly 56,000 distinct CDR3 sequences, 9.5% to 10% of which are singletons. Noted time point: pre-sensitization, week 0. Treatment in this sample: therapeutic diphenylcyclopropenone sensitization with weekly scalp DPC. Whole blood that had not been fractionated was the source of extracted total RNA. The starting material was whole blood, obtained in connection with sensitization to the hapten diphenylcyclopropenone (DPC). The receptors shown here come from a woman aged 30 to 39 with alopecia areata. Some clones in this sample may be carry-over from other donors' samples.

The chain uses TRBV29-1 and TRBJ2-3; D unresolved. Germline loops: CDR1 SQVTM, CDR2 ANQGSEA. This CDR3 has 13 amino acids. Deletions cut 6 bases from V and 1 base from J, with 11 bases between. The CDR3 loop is CSVGGLGTDTQYF. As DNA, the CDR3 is TGCAGCGTGGGCGGTTTGGGCACAGATACGCAGTATTTT.

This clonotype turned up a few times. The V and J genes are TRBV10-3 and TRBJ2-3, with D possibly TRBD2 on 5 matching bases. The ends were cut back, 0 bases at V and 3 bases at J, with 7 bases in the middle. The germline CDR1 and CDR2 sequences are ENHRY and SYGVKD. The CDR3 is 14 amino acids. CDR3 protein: CAISESSGTDTQYF. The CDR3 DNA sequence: TGTGCCATCAGTGAGTCGTCGGGGACAGATACGCAGTATTTT.

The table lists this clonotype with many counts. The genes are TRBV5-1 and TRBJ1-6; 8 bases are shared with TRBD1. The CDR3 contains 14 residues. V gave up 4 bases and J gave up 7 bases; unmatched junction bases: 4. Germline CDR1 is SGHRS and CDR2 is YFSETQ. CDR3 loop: CASSPGTGNSPLHF. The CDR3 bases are TGCGCCAGCAGCCCCGGGACAGGAAATTCACCCCTCCACTTT.

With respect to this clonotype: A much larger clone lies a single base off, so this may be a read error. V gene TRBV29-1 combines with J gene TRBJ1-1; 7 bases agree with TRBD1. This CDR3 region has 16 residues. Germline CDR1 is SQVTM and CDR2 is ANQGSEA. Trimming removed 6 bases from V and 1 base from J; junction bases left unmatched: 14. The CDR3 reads CSVGQIKGSQNTEAFF. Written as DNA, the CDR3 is TGCAGCGTGGGACAGATCAAGGGGAGCCAGAACACTGAAGCTTTCTTT.

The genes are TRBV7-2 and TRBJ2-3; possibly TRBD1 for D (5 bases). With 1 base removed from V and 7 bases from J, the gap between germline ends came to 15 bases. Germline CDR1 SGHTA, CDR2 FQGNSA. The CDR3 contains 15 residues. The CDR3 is CASSLDASGPYTQYF. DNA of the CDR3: TGTGCCAGCAGCTTAGATGCGTCAGGGCCATATACGCAGTATTTT.

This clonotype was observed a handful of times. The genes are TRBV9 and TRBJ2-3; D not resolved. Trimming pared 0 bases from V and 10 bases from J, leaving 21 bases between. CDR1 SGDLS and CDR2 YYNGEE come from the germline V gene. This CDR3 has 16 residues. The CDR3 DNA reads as TGTGCCAGCAGCGTAGAGGCACGTCCTCATGGGGTTCCGCAGTATTTT. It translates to CASSVEARPHGVPQYF.

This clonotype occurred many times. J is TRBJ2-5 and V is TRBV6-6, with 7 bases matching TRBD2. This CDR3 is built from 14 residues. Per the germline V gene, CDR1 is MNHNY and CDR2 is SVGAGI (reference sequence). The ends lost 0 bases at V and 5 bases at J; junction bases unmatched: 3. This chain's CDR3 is CASSYSTSAETQYF. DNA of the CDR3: TGTGCCAGCAGTTACTCCACTAGCGCGGAGACCCAGTACTTC.

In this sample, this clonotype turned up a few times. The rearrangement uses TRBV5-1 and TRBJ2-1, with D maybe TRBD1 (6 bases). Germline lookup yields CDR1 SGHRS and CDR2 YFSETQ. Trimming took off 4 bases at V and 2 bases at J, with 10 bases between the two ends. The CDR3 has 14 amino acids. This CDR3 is CASSRGNPYNEQFF. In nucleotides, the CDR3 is TGCGCCAGCAGCAGGGGGAACCCCTACAATGAGCAGTTCTTC.

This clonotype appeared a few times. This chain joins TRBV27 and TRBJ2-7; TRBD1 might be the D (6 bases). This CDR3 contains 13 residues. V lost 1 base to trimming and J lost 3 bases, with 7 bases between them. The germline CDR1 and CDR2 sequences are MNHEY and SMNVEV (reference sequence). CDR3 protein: CASSLWGRYEQYF. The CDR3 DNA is TGTGCCAGCAGTTTATGGGGGCGCTACGAGCAGTACTTC.

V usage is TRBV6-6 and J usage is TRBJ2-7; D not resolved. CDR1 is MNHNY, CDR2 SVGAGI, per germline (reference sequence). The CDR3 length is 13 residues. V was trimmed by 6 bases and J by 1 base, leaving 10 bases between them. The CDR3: CASRAAASYEQYF. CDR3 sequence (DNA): TGTGCCAGCAGAGCCGCGGCGTCCTACGAGCAGTACTTC.

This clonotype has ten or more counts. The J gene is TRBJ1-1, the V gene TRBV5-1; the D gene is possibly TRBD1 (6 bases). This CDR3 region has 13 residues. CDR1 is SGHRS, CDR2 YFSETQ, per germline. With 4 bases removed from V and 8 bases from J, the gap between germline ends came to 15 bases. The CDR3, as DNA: TGCGCCAGCAGCCCCGGAGGGGGGGCGGAAGCTTTCTTT. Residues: CASSPGGGAEAFF.

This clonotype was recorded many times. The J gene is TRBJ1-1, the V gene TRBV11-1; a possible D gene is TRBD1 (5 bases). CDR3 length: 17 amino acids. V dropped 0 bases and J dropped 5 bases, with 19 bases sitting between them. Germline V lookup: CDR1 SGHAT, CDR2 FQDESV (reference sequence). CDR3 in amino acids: CASSLAQGIRLTTEAFF. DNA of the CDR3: TGTGCCAGCAGCTTAGCGCAGGGCATCCGGTTGACGACTGAAGCTTTCTTT.

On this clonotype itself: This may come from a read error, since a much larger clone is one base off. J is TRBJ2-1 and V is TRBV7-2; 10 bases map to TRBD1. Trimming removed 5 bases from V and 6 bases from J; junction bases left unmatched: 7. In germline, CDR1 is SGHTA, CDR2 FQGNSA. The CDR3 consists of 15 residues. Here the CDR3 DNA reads TGTGCCAGCAGCCTAGGACAGGGGGGGGGCAATGAGCAGTTCTTC. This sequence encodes CASSLGQGGGNEQFF.

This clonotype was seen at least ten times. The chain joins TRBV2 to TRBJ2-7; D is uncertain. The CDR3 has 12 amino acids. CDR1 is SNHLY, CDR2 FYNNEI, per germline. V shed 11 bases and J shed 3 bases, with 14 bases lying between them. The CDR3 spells CACSLLDYEQYF. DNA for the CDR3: TGTGCCTGCTCATTATTAGACTACGAGCAGTACTTC. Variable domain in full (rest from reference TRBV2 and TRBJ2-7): EPEVTQTPSHQVTQMGQEVILRCVPISNHLYFYWYRQILGQKVEFLVSFYNNEISEKSEIFDDQFSVERPDGSNFTLKIRSTKLEDSAMYFCACSLLDYEQYFGPGTRLTVT.

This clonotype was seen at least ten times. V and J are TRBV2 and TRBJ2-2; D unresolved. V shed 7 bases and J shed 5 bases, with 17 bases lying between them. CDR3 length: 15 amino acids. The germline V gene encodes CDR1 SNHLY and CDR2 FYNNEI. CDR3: CASKTDGWGTGELFF. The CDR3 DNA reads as TGTGCCAGCAAGACGGACGGGTGGGGAACCGGGGAGCTGTTTTTT.

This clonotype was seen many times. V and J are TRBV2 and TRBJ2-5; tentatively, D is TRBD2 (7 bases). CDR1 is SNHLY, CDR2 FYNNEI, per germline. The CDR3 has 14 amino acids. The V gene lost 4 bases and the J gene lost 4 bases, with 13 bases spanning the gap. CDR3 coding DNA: TGTGCCAGCAGTGGACGAGGGGGGGGAGAGACCCAGTACTTC. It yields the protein CASSGRGGGETQYF.

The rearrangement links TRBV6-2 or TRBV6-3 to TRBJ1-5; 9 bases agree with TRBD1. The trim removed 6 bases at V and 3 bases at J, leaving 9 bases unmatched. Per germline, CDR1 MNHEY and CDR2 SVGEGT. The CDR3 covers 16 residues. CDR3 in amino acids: CASRRGQGSPNQPQHF. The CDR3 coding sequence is TGTGCCAGCAGAAGGGGACAGGGAAGCCCCAATCAGCCCCAGCATTTT.

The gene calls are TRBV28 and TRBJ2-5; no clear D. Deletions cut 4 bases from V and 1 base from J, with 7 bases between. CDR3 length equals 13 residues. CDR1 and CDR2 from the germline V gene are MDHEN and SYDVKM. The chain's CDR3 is CASSWVAQETQYF. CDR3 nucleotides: TGTGCCAGCAGTTGGGTTGCCCAAGAGACCCAGTACTTC.

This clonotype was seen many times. The CDR3 DNA reads TGTGCCAGCAGCTTTAGCGGGGGCACAGATACGCAGTATTTT. This codes for CASSFSGGTDTQYF. This chain uses TRBV12-3 or TRBV12-4 with TRBJ2-3, with TRBD2 matching 8 bases. V trimming: 6 bases; J trimming: 1 base; junction bases outside the gene matches: 3. This CDR3 is built from 14 residues.